This passage covers 22 T cell receptor beta chains from one sample sequenced in a study of T cells in women clearing cervical HPV infection. Sequencing used immunoSEQ multiplex PCR; TCRdb keeps in-frame clones, though not all of them. Here the sample table reports about 22,000 clones. The sequencing input was blood buffy coat. The source of these receptors is a woman between 18 and 69 years old with a cervical HPV16 infection that either progressed to CIN3+ or cleared (not recorded which).

In regard to this clone: The read is 3 residues too short to cover the CDR3 end, so that end is filled in from the germline J gene. The chain has TRBV5-4 and TRBJ1-2; D call uncertain. V was pared by 5 bases and J by 3 bases, with 14 bases between. Per germline, CDR1 SGHNT and CDR2 YYREEE (reference sequence). This CDR3 region has 14 residues. The CDR3 DNA, read in part, is TGTGCCAGCAGTCGAAGCGGCACAGACTATGGC. It yields the protein CASSRSGTDYG. The whole CDR3 sequence is CASSRSGTDYGYTF.

On this clone: The observed sequence ends 3 residues before the CDR3 terminus, with the missing tail filled in from the germline J gene. The chain joins TRBV2 to TRBJ2-2; 12 bases align to TRBD2. The CDR3 is 15 amino acids. Germline CDR1 reads SNHLY; CDR2 reads FYNNEI. Trimming took 8 bases from V and 7 from J; bases not matched to a gene: 8. The covered CDR3 bases are TGTGCCAGCCTCCTCTCTAGCGGGGGGGTCGGGGAG. Its protein is CASLLSSGGVGE. In full, the CDR3 is CASLLSSGGVGELFF.

Regarding this clone: The read halts 3 residues ahead of the CDR3 end, with the missing end drawn from the germline J gene. This sequence joins TRBV19 and TRBJ2-7; possible D gene TRBD1, 6 bases. CDR3 length equals 16 residues. V lost 3 bases, J lost 4 bases, and 19 bases lay in between. Germline CDR1 LNHDA, CDR2 SQIVND (reference sequence). The covered CDR3 bases are TGTGCCAGTAGTATCTCCTCTCAGGGGATCGGTTACGAG. This codes for CASSISSQGIGYE. Given in full, the CDR3 is CASSISSQGIGYEQYF.

CDR3 loop: CASSSTGGRVPEAFF. The CDR3 bases that were read are TGTGCCAGCAGCTCGACAGGGGGCAGGGTCCCTGAA. The gene calls are TRBV7-3 and TRBJ1-1, with 10 bases fitting TRBD1. The read terminates 3 residues before the CDR3 end, so the remaining end is supplied by the germline J gene. The CDR3 length is 15 residues. Germline V gene lookup returns CDR1 SGHTA and CDR2 FQGTGA. With 4 bases clipped from V and 6 bases from J, the junction kept 8 bases outside the gene matches.

In the case of this clone: The read halts 3 residues ahead of the CDR3 end, with the missing end drawn from the germline J gene. The chain is built from TRBV30 and TRBJ2-4; D is possibly TRBD2 (6 bases). Germline assignment: CDR1 GTSNPN and CDR2 SVGIG (reference sequence). This CDR3 has 13 residues. CDR3 DNA, as far as it was read: TGTGCCTGGAGTGTTGGGACGGACTATGGT. The encoded protein is CAWSVGTDYG. The whole CDR3 protein reads CAWSVGTDYGQYF.

Points on this clone: The read is 3 residues too short to cover the CDR3 end, so that end is filled in from the germline J gene. The V gene is TRBV7-7, the J gene TRBJ1-2; D uncertain. Per germline, CDR1 SSHAT and CDR2 FNYEAQ (reference sequence). CDR3 length: 14 amino acids. The CDR3 protein is CASSPAGGRGDYTF. CDR3 bases read: TGTGCCAGCAGCCCAGCGGGAGGTCGGGGTGAC.

In regard to this clone: The DNA ends 3 residues before the CDR3 does, and the rest of the CDR3 is filled in from the germline J gene. The rearrangement joins TRBV11-2 to TRBJ2-7; no clear D. The V end was cut by 0 bases, the J end by 2 bases, with 11 bases between. Germline CDR1 SGHAT, CDR2 FQNNGV. The CDR3 extends over 15 amino acids. The CDR3 DNA, read in part, is TGTGCCAGCAGCTTAGACCGTAGCCATCCCTACGAG. Translation: CASSLDRSHPYE. The entire CDR3 protein is CASSLDRSHPYEQYF.

Comment on this clone: The read comes to an end 3 residues before the CDR3 does, leaving the germline J gene to fill in the end. The chain links TRBV19 to TRBJ2-4; TRBD1 matches 10 bases. Germline loops: CDR1 LNHDA, CDR2 SQIVND (reference sequence). The CDR3 has 15 amino acids. CDR3 DNA (partial): TGTGCCAGTAACCTAGGACAGGGGGGTAACTATGGT. This encodes CASNLGQGGNYG. The CDR3 in full is CASNLGQGGNYGQYF. Full variable domain (outside the CDR3, taken from reference TRBV19 and TRBJ2-4): DGGITQSPKYLFRKEGQNVTLSCEQNLNHDAMYWYRQDPGQGLRLIYYSQIVNDFQKGDIAEGYSVSREKKESFPLTVTSAQKNPTAFYLCASNLGQGGNYGQYFGAGTRLSVL.

As concerns this clone: The read terminates 3 residues ahead of where the CDR3 ends, so the germline J gene completes it. This chain joins TRBV30 and TRBJ2-2, with a possible D match to TRBD1 (5 bases). CDR1 is GTSNPN and CDR2 is SVGIG in the germline V gene (reference sequence). The CDR3 covers 14 residues. Here the CDR3 reads CAWSVWGFNEKLFF. CDR3 bases read: TGTGCCTGGAGTGTCTGGGGCTTTAATGAAAAG.

About this clone itself: The CDR3 end falls 3 residues outside the read, so it is completed with the germline J gene. This sequence joins TRBV7-9 and TRBJ2-2; D gene unclear. The CDR3 sequence is 12 residues long. CDR1 is SEHNR and CDR2 is FQNEAQ in the germline V gene (reference sequence). CDR3 sequence: CASSLSGEKLFF. The CDR3 DNA, read in part, is TGTGCCAGCAGCTTATCGGGTGAAAAG.

As to this clone: The CDR3 goes on 3 residues after the read ends, and that part is filled in from the germline J gene. This sequence joins TRBV11-1 and TRBJ2-5; D is perhaps TRBD2 (5 bases). This CDR3 is built from 14 residues. Germline V gene data show CDR1 as SGHAT and CDR2 as FQDESV (reference sequence). V was clipped by 4 bases and J by 5 bases, with 14 bases between them. The CDR3 region is CASSSGSGEETQYF. Partial CDR3 DNA: TGTGCCAGCAGCTCGGGGAGTGGTGAGGAGACC. Supplemented by reference TRBV11-1 and TRBJ2-5, the full variable domain reads EAEVAQSPRYKITEKSQAVAFWCDPISGHATLYWYRQILGQGPELLVQFQDESVVDDSQLPKDRFSAERLKGVDSTLKIQPAELGDSAMYLCASSSGSGEETQYFGPGTRLLVL.

As concerns this clone: The CDR3 extends 3 residues past the end of the read, so its final part is completed from the germline J gene. V is TRBV5-6 and J is TRBJ2-3, with D unresolved. The germline V gene encodes CDR1 SGHDT and CDR2 YYEEEE. The CDR3 spans 11 residues. The DNA read from the CDR3 is TGTGCCAGCAGCTTACAAGAGACG. Amino acid sequence: CASSLQET. The entire CDR3 sequence reads CASSLQETQYF. The full variable domain, with the rest looked up from reference TRBV5-6 and TRBJ2-3, is DAGVTQSPTHLIKTRGQQVTLRCSPKSGHDTVSWYQQALGQGPQFIFQYYEEEERQRGNFPDRFSGHQFPNYSSELNVNALLLGDSALYLCASSLQETQYFGPGTRLTVL.

About this clone itself: The sequenced fragment ends 3 residues before the CDR3 boundary, so the rest is inferred from the germline J gene. The chain combines TRBV20-1 with TRBJ2-1, with TRBD2 matching over 8 bases. Germline V gene lookup returns CDR1 DFQATT and CDR2 SNEGSKA (reference sequence). This CDR3 has 14 amino acids. The V gene end was trimmed by 6 bases and the J gene end by 7 bases; junction bases not matched to a gene: 11. Partial CDR3 DNA: TGCAGTGCCGAGCGAGCGGGAGTGCGGAATGAG. Protein: CSAERAGVRNE. The whole CDR3 sequence is CSAERAGVRNEQFF.

Details on this clone: The CDR3 end lies 3 residues beyond the end of the read and is filled in from the germline J gene. The chain recombines TRBV5-4 with TRBJ1-2; D may be TRBD1 (5 bases). Germline V CDR1 and CDR2: SGHNT, YYREEE (reference sequence). CDR3 size: 12 residues. This chain's CDR3 is CASSFTGSGYTF. CDR3 DNA (partial): TGTGCCAGCAGCTTCACAGGTTCCGGC. Complete variable domain (other parts from reference TRBV5-4 and TRBJ1-2): ETGVTQSPTHLIKTRGQQVTLRCSSQSGHNTVSWYQQALGQGPQFIFQYYREEENGRGNFPPRFSGLQFPNYSSELNVNALELDDSALYLCASSFTGSGYTFGSGTRLTVV.

For this clone: The sequenced fragment ends 3 residues before the CDR3 boundary, so the rest is inferred from the germline J gene. This chain connects TRBV29-1 to TRBJ2-7; weak D call: TRBD1 (5 bases). Trimming cost V 3 bases and J 2 bases, with 11 bases left between them. Germline-derived CDR1 and CDR2 are SQVTM and ANQGSEA. The CDR3 has 13 residues. Partial CDR3 DNA: TGCAGCGTTGACGGGCAGGGAACCTACGAG. This codes for CSVDGQGTYE. The full CDR3 protein reads CSVDGQGTYEQYF.

As concerns this clone: The sequenced fragment ends 3 residues before the CDR3 boundary, so the rest is inferred from the germline J gene. The chain combines TRBV20-1 with TRBJ2-1, with D perhaps matching TRBD2 (5 bases). The V and J ends lost 3 bases and 0 bases respectively, with 15 bases between them. This CDR3 region has 16 residues. Germline CDR1 DFQATT, CDR2 SNEGSKA (reference sequence). The CDR3 protein is CSASPSQIDSYNEQFF. The sequenced part of the CDR3 DNA is TGCAGTGCTAGCCCTAGCCAGATAGACTCCTACAATGAG.

Comment on this clone: The sequence runs out 3 residues before the end of the CDR3; the remainder is reconstructed from the germline J gene. The V and J genes are TRBV19 and TRBJ2-5, with D possibly TRBD1 on 5 matching bases. The germline V gene has CDR1 LNHDA and CDR2 SQIVND (reference sequence). The V and J ends lost 5 bases and 5 bases respectively, with 21 bases between them. This CDR3 is built from 16 residues. The CDR3 sequence: CASSSSTEKPGETQYF. Incomplete CDR3 DNA: TGTGCCAGTAGTTCCTCGACAGAAAAGCCCGGGGAGACC.

With regard to this clone: The read gets to within 3 residues of the CDR3 end, and the germline J gene fills in the rest. V gene TRBV19 combines with J gene TRBJ2-2; 7 nucleotides match TRBD2. Losses at the gene ends were 9 bases for V and 5 bases for J; bases not matched to a gene: 9. The CDR3 consists of 14 residues. Per the germline V gene, CDR1 is LNHDA and CDR2 is SQIVND (reference sequence). CDR3 bases read: TGTGCCAGCCGGCGGGAGTTTGGGACCGGGGAG. This gives the protein CASRREFGTGE. The whole CDR3 sequence is CASRREFGTGELFF. Combining the CDR3 with reference TRBV19 and TRBJ2-2 gives the whole variable domain DGGITQSPKYLFRKEGQNVTLSCEQNLNHDAMYWYRQDPGQGLRLIYYSQIVNDFQKGDIAEGYSVSREKKESFPLTVTSAQKNPTAFYLCASRREFGTGELFFGEGSRLTVL.

As for this clone: Mismatch with germline at one junction end may stem from a read error. The sequenced fragment ends 3 residues before the CDR3 boundary, so the rest is inferred from the germline J gene. This chain joins TRBV4-2 and TRBJ1-1, with D possibly matching TRBD1 (5 bases). Germline CDR1 reads LGHNA; CDR2 reads YNFKEQ. This CDR3 region has 13 residues. CDR3 bases read: TGCGCCAGCAGCCAAGAGGAGACAGCCGGA. Its translation: CASSQEETAG. The whole CDR3 sequence is CASSQEETAGAFF.

Points on this clone: The CDR3 end is not reached by the read, which stops 3 residues before it; the germline J gene fills it in. The chain recombines TRBV20-1 with TRBJ2-7; 7 bases match TRBD1. The V gene end was trimmed by 7 bases and the J gene end by 0 bases; junction bases not matched to a gene: 9. The germline V gene encodes CDR1 DFQATT and CDR2 SNEGSKA (reference sequence). This CDR3 spans 14 amino acids. The CDR3: CSVKGQLSSYEQYF. The sequenced CDR3 bases are TGCAGTGTAAAGGGACAGCTGAGCTCCTACGAG.

For this clone: Read sequence stops 3 residues before the CDR3 end, and the germline J gene provides the missing end. The rearrangement joins TRBV7-6 to TRBJ2-1; no reliable D call. The CDR3 consists of 13 residues. Per germline, CDR1 SGHVS and CDR2 FNYEAQ. V was trimmed by 4 bases and J by 4 bases, leaving 8 bases between them. CDR3 DNA, as far as it was read: TGTGCCAGCAGCTCCACAGAGTACAATGAG. This encodes CASSSTEYNE. The entire CDR3 protein reads CASSSTEYNEQFF.

About this clone itself: With the read ending 3 residues before the CDR3 end, the germline J gene is used to fill in that end. The chain is built from TRBV2 and TRBJ1-1, with D hard to call. V lost 4 bases and J 1 base, leaving 4 bases between the germline ends. There are 12 residues in the CDR3. Per germline, CDR1 SNHLY and CDR2 FYNNEI. CDR3 protein: CASSAENTEAFF. Partial CDR3 DNA: TGTGCCAGCAGTGCAGAGAACACTGAA.